The 18 T cell receptor beta chains below all came from one sample that was sequenced in a study of cytomegalovirus exposure and HLA in healthy donors. The data were produced by immunoSEQ multiplex PCR, yet TCRdb's version contains in-frame clones alone and is incomplete. Among 80,000 to 90,000 clones, roughly 96% were seen once, and the ten largest hold 0.78%. Sequenced: PBMCs. These receptors originate from a young man in good health and CMV-seronegative.

The chain links TRBV28 to TRBJ1-4, with D maybe TRBD1 (6 bases). Per germline, CDR1 MDHEN and CDR2 SYDVKM. This CDR3 region has 13 residues. The V end lost 7 bases, the J end lost 5 bases, and 11 bases lay between the germline ends. CDR3 protein: CASKDRNNEKLFF. DNA for the CDR3: TGTGCCAGCAAGGACAGAAACAATGAAAAACTGTTTTTT.

The gene calls are TRBV6-5 and TRBJ2-3; 8 nucleotides align to TRBD1. The CDR3 is 16 amino acids. V shed 0 bases, J shed 2 bases, and the junction held 4 bases outside the gene matches. Germline V gene lookup returns CDR1 MNHEY and CDR2 SVGAGI. The CDR3 loop is CASSYSWTGITDTQYF. The CDR3 DNA is TGTGCCAGCAGTTACTCGTGGACAGGGATCACAGATACGCAGTATTTT.

This clone was recorded once. This sequence joins TRBV30 and TRBJ2-7; D not certain. This CDR3 has 12 residues. V gave up 0 bases and J gave up 6 bases, with 9 bases separating them. CDR1 is GTSNPN and CDR2 is SVGIG in the germline V gene (reference sequence). CDR3: CAWSVLRFEQYF. For the CDR3, the DNA is TGTGCCTGGAGTGTACTGCGGTTCGAGCAGTACTTC.

The chain joins TRBV19 to TRBJ2-7; a weak D match, TRBD1 (6 bases). CDR3 length equals 14 residues. V lost 4 bases and J lost 6, with 16 bases in between. CDR1 LNHDA and CDR2 SQIVND come from the germline V gene (reference sequence). The CDR3 coding sequence is TGTGCCAGTAGTACCCCCCCGGGCAGGGGCGAGCAGTACTTC. Protein product: CASSTPPGRGEQYF.

The chain links TRBV19 to TRBJ2-7; 8 bases line up with TRBD2. The CDR3 length is 15 residues. Germline trimming cut 3 bases from V and 6 bases from J; bases unmatched to any gene: 10. Germline lookup yields CDR1 LNHDA and CDR2 SQIVND (reference sequence). CDR3 in amino acids: CASSITGTRDSEQYV. In DNA, the CDR3 is TGTGCCAGTAGTATCACCGGGACTAGGGACTCCGAGCAGTACGTC.

CDR3 in DNA: TGTGCCAGCAGTGAAGATAGGGGTCGGTATGGCTACACCTTC. It translates to CASSEDRGRYGYTF. V and J are TRBV6-1 and TRBJ1-2; weak D call: TRBD1 (5 bases). The V end lost 1 base, the J end lost 5 bases, and 11 bases lay between the germline ends. The germline gives CDR1 MNHNS, CDR2 SASEGT. The CDR3 loop spans 14 amino acids.

The rearrangement links TRBV18 to TRBJ2-1; 15 nucleotides match TRBD2. The CDR3 contains 21 residues. The V and J ends lost 0 bases and 3 bases, in that order; junction bases with no gene match: 12. Germline values: CDR1 KGHSH, CDR2 LQKENI. The CDR3 loop reads CASSPPHRDWTSGRVYNEQFF. The CDR3 region has the DNA TGTGCCAGCTCACCACCGCATCGAGATTGGACTAGCGGGAGGGTCTACAATGAGCAGTTCTTC.

V is TRBV29-1 and J is TRBJ2-1; TRBD2 matches 7 bases. CDR1 SQVTM and CDR2 ANQGSEA come from the germline V gene. The CDR3 is 14 amino acids. With 3 bases clipped from V and 3 bases from J, the junction kept 5 bases outside the gene matches. In nucleotides, the CDR3 is TGCAGCGTTGACGGCCTAGCGGACTACAATGAGCAGTTCTTC. Amino acid sequence: CSVDGLADYNEQFF.

The V gene is TRBV27, the J gene TRBJ2-7; maybe TRBD1 (6 bases). The CDR3 is 14 amino acids. Deletions cut 5 bases from V and 2 bases from J, with 13 bases between. The V gene's germline CDR1 is MNHEY and CDR2 SMNVEV (reference sequence). The CDR3 sequence is CASSRGQLPYEQYF. The CDR3 nucleotides read TGTGCCAGCAGTAGAGGACAGTTACCCTACGAGCAGTACTTC.

The rearrangement links TRBV23-1 to TRBJ2-7; TRBD1 aligns across 7 bases. TRBV23-1 is an ORF for which the function is uncertain. The V segment lost 4 bases and the J segment 1 base; nucleotides outside the gene matches: 10. This CDR3 has 16 residues. The CDR3 region has the DNA TGCGCCAGCAGTCTATACAGGGGTGTGGGATCCTACGAGCAGTACGTC. Translating it yields CASSLYRGVGSYEQYV.

This sequence joins TRBV6-6 and TRBJ2-2; weak D call: TRBD2 (6 bases). V lost 6 bases and J 7 bases, leaving 12 bases between the germline ends. Germline assignment: CDR1 MNHNY and CDR2 SVGAGI (reference sequence). The CDR3 has 13 amino acids. The CDR3, as DNA: TGTGCCAGCAGCCCCCGGGGAGGCGGGGAGCTGTTTTTT. Translation: CASSPRGGGELFF.

CDR3 residues: CASSFDRGQNYGYTF. CDR3 nucleotides: TGTGCCAGCAGTTTCGACAGGGGCCAAAACTATGGCTACACCTTC. The J gene is TRBJ1-2, the V gene TRBV28; TRBD1 matches at 8 bases. Germline loops: CDR1 MDHEN, CDR2 SYDVKM. With V trimmed by 3 bases and J by 2 bases, 5 bases remained unmatched. The CDR3 length is 15 residues.

The V call is TRBV9, the J call TRBJ1-5, with 11 bases aligning to TRBD1. CDR3 length: 19 amino acids. CDR1 is SGDLS and CDR2 is YYNGEE in the germline V gene. V was clipped by 4 bases and J by 0 bases; unmatched bases: 12. The CDR3 nucleotides are TGTGCCAGCAGCCCAGGGACAGGGGGGACCTTTAATAGCAATCAGCCCCAGCATTTT. Translating it yields CASSPGTGGTFNSNQPQHF.

CDR3 in amino acids: CASSGPGSFFFV. CDR3 sequence (DNA): TGTGCCAGCAGTGGACCAGGTTCGTTTTTTTTCGTC. The J gene is TRBJ2-7, the V gene TRBV2, with D hard to call. This CDR3 region has 12 residues. CDR1 is SNHLY, CDR2 FYNNEI, per germline.

V gene TRBV15 combines with J gene TRBJ1-1; 10 bases map to TRBD1. Germline lookup yields CDR1 LNHNV and CDR2 YYDKDF (reference sequence). V lost 2 bases and J lost 6; bases outside the gene matches: 6. This CDR3 comprises 15 residues. The CDR3 region is CATSRTDRGGAEAFF. In DNA, the CDR3 is TGTGCCACCAGCAGAACGGACAGGGGGGGGGCTGAAGCTTTCTTT.

The rearrangement joins TRBV2 to TRBJ2-2, with TRBD1 matching 9 bases. This CDR3 has 14 residues. Germline CDR1 and CDR2: SNHLY and FYNNEI. J lost 8 bases, V lost 5 bases, and 6 bases had no gene match. DNA of the CDR3: TGTGCCAGCAGTCCGGACAGGGGCCGTGGGGAGCTGTTTTTT. Its translation is CASSPDRGRGELFF.

The rearrangement uses TRBV5-1 and TRBJ2-1; no clear D. V lost 4 bases to trimming and J lost 7 bases, with 9 bases between them. The CDR3 has 12 amino acids. The germline V gene has CDR1 SGHRS and CDR2 YFSETQ. The CDR3: CASSIERNEQFF. The CDR3 DNA reads TGCGCCAGCAGCATCGAGCGAAATGAGCAGTTCTTC.

In this sample, this clone turned up once. The rearrangement joins TRBV12-5 to TRBJ1-5; weak D call: TRBD1 (6 bases). Between the trimmed V and J ends, which lost 4 bases and 3 bases, there was a span of 16 bases. CDR1 and CDR2 (germline): LGHNT, FRNRAP. CDR3 length equals 16 residues. The CDR3: CASGSGRGNNNQPQHF. CDR3 in DNA: TGTGCTAGTGGTTCGGGTAGGGGGAACAACAATCAGCCCCAGCATTTT.